This TCR beta chain comes out of a study of OX40 agonist ivuxolimab in advanced cancers. In the study overall: Patients were infused with ivuxolimab every 2 weeks at 0.01 to 10 mg/kg.

The repertoire was sequenced with immunoSEQ multiplex PCR; TCRdb's copy has only in-frame clones and lacks some. The sample holds about 61,000 clones, roughly nine tenths seen once. Note on this clone: Its antigen is currently unknown.

General study points: The work left the antigen specificity of expanded peripheral T cells undetermined. Clonal expansion was seen in CD4+ and CD8+ blood T cells by week 6 at 0.1 to 3.0 mg/kg.

The germline gives CDR1 SEHNR, CDR2 FQNEAQ (reference sequence). V dropped 6 bases and J dropped 1; count of bases not matched to a gene: 9. The CDR3 extends over 17 amino acids. The gene calls are TRBV7-9 and TRBJ1-6; 7 bases map to TRBD1. Sample: CD4+ or CD8+ T cells sorted from blood, taken in a trial of the OX40 agonist ivuxolimab. The TCR originated in an adult with an advanced solid tumor such as melanoma, head and neck, liver or kidney cancer. CDR3 in DNA: TGTGCCAGCAGTCCCGGGGAGGGGGCGTCCTATAATTCACCCCTCCACTTT. This translates into CASSPGEGASYNSPLHF.